Listed below are T cell receptor beta chains from one sample, sequenced in a study of T cells after yellow fever vaccination. TCRdb independently ran MiXCR on the 5' RACE reads; one entry per CDR3 protein. The sample shows about 510,000 distinct CDR3 sequences, just over 20% of them seen only once. Sequencing used PBMCs, obtained approximately 22 days after the first yellow fever vaccination. These receptors all stem from a man between 18 and 35 years old who received the YFV17D yellow fever vaccine. CDR3s include the opening cysteine and the closing phenylalanine or tryptophan. D genes are given only for firm matches. The size entry is marked missing in some rows and otherwise reads once, few, many or a size class.

.,.,TRBJ1-2,TRBV6-5,CASSYNDGYGYTF,TGTGCCAGCAGTTACAACGACGGATATGGCTACACCTTC
few,.,TRBJ2-5,TRBV28,CASKTGGGGETQYF,TGTGCCAGCAAAACTGGAGGTGGGGGAGAGACCCAGTACTTC
.,.,TRBJ2-3,TRBV18,CASSPRWLETSTDTQYF,TGTGCCAGCTCACCACGGTGGCTCGAAACTAGCACAGATACGCAGTATTTT
.,.,TRBJ2-3,TRBV5-1,CASSTTGDDTQYF,TGCGCCAGCAGCACAACGGGGGACGATACGCAGTATTTT
few,.,TRBJ1-2,TRBV7-9,CASSSAGHYGYTF,TGTGCCAGCAGCTCCGCGGGGCACTATGGCTACACCTTC
.,.,TRBJ1-2,TRBV5-6,CASSSSSTSNYGYTF,TGTGCCAGCAGCTCCTCTTCGACATCGAACTATGGCTACACCTTC
few,TRBD2,TRBJ2-5,TRBV10-3,CAISGAGTSGQETQYF,TGTGCCATCAGTGGGGCCGGGACTAGCGGACAAGAGACCCAGTACTTC
.,.,TRBJ1-4,TRBV5-5,CASSLDSGGEKLFF,TGTGCCAGCAGCCTAGACAGCGGCGGGGAAAAACTGTTTTTT
.,.,TRBJ2-2,TRBV15,CATSREFGVTGELFF,TGTGCCACCAGCAGAGAGTTTGGGGTCACCGGGGAGCTGTTTTTT
few,TRBD1,TRBJ2-1,TRBV18,CASSPTTGQGASNEQFF,TGTGCCAGCTCACCAACGACTGGACAGGGGGCTTCGAATGAGCAGTTCTTC
.,.,TRBJ1-4,TRBV5-1,CASSGNGANEKLFF,TGCGCCAGCAGCGGAAACGGGGCAAATGAAAAACTGTTTTTT
.,.,TRBJ2-2,TRBV9,CASRLGPSGGELFF,TGTGCCAGCAGGTTAGGGCCCTCGGGCGGGGAGCTGTTTTTT
few,TRBD2,TRBJ2-4,TRBV4-1,CASSFGLAGGQVKNIQYF,TGCGCCAGCAGCTTCGGACTAGCGGGGGGGCAGGTCAAAAACATTCAGTACTTC
.,.,TRBJ2-6,TRBV6-5,CASSYSRGSDPGANVLTF,TGTGCCAGCAGTTACTCGAGGGGTTCGGATCCTGGGGCCAACGTCCTGACTTTC
.,TRBD2,TRBJ2-1,TRBV7-9,CASSPPQAGGHYNEQFF,TGTGCCAGCAGCCCCCCCCAAGCGGGGGGTCACTACAATGAGCAGTTCTTC
.,.,TRBJ1-6,TRBV18,CASSPEAEGSPLHF,TGTGCCAGCTCGCCGGAGGCAGAAGGTTCACCCCTCCACTTT
.,TRBD1,TRBJ1-1,TRBV4-1,CASRTTVTGDIAEAFF,TGCGCCAGCAGAACAACAGTGACAGGGGATATAGCTGAAGCTTTCTTT
many,TRBD2,TRBJ2-1,TRBV20-1,CSAGRRGVHNEQFF,TGCAGTGCTGGCCGGCGGGGGGTCCACAATGAGCAGTTCTTC
.,TRBD1,TRBJ2-6,TRBV11-1,CASSGPRDSLYSGANVLTF,TGTGCCAGCAGCGGGCCGAGGGACAGTCTATACTCTGGGGCCAACGTCCTGACTTTC
.,TRBD2,TRBJ2-5,TRBV4-3,CASSLRTSGQETQYF,TGCGCCAGCAGCCTAAGGACTAGCGGGCAAGAGACCCAGTACTTC
few,.,TRBJ2-5,TRBV25-1,CASSEPSRGETQYF,TGTGCCAGCAGTGAACCCTCCAGGGGAGAGACCCAGTACTTC
.,TRBD1,TRBJ1-5,TRBV6-1,CASGTGANQPQHF,TGTGCCAGCGGGACAGGAGCAAATCAGCCCCAGCATTTT
.,.,TRBJ2-5,TRBV11-1,CASSLAGYQETQYF,TGTGCCAGCAGCTTAGCAGGGTACCAAGAGACCCAGTACTTC
.,TRBD2,TRBJ2-1,TRBV7-6,CASSPLTSGGSTLPYNEQFF,TGTGCCAGCAGCCCGCTGACTAGCGGGGGCTCAACTCTTCCGTACAATGAGCAGTTCTTC
.,.,TRBJ2-7,TRBV4-3,CASSQGGTAGYRQYF,TGCGCCAGCAGCCAAGGGGGGACAGCGGGCTATCGGCAGTACTTC
.,.,TRBJ2-5,TRBV18,CASSPSELSSQYF,TGTGCCAGCTCACCATCAGAGTTGAGTTCCCAGTACTTC
few,.,TRBJ1-6,TRBV20-1,CSATGPNNSPLHF,TGCAGTGCTACCGGGCCTAATAATTCACCCCTCCACTTT
few,TRBD1,TRBJ1-5,TRBV20-1,CSAREITGGQPQHF,TGCAGTGCTAGAGAGATCACAGGGGGTCAGCCCCAGCATTTT
few,.,TRBJ1-6,TRBV5-1,CASSIAGPGGSPLHF,TGCGCCAGCAGCATTGCAGGGCCGGGAGGTTCACCCCTCCACTTT
.,.,TRBJ2-5,TRBV4-2,CASSQENGVGGVERETQYF,TGTGCCAGCAGCCAAGAAAACGGGGTAGGCGGGGTTGAGAGGGAGACCCAGTACTTC
.,.,TRBJ1-1,TRBV12-3/TRBV12-4,CASSPGANLEAFF,TGTGCCAGCAGCCCAGGGGCCAATCTCGAAGCTTTCTTT
few,TRBD1,TRBJ1-1,TRBV7-2,CASSLRWRGPKVEAFF,TGTGCCAGCAGCTTACGCTGGAGGGGGCCTAAAGTTGAAGCTTTCTTT
.,.,TRBJ2-5,TRBV2,CASSEGLQETQYF,TGTGCCAGCAGTGAAGGGCTCCAAGAGACCCAGTACTTC
many,.,TRBJ1-5,TRBV5-1,CASSLDPDQPQHF,TGCGCCAGCAGCTTGGATCCAGATCAGCCCCAGCATTTT
.,TRBD1,TRBJ2-1,TRBV7-6,CASSLNSPGTVNEQFF,TGTGCCAGCAGCTTAAATTCCCCGGGGACAGTCAATGAGCAGTTCTTC
.,.,TRBJ1-5,TRBV29-1,CSVGGGNQPQHF,TGCAGCGTTGGGGGGGGAAATCAGCCCCAGCATTTT
few,.,TRBJ1-1,TRBV20-1,CSADILGDTEAFF,TGCAGTGCGGACATTTTGGGAGACACTGAAGCTTTCTTT
.,TRBD1,TRBJ1-5,TRBV6-5,CASSFGTGLDQPQHF,TGTGCCAGCAGTTTTGGGACAGGGCTGGATCAGCCCCAGCATTTT
.,.,TRBJ2-3,TRBV7-3,CASSLGQAVLTSTDTQYF,TGTGCCAGCAGCTTGGGGCAGGCGGTCCTTACTAGCACAGATACGCAGTATTTT
.,TRBD1,TRBJ1-4,TRBV6-1,CASRGTATNEKLFF,TGTGCCAGCAGAGGGACAGCAACTAATGAAAAACTGTTTTTT
many,.,TRBJ2-1,TRBV3-1,CASSQDRNEQFF,TGTGCCAGCAGCCAAGATCGAAATGAGCAGTTCTTC
few,.,TRBJ1-4,TRBV12-3/TRBV12-4,CASSLFLEKLFF,TGTGCCAGCAGTTTATTTCTTGAAAAACTGTTTTTT
few,.,TRBJ1-4,TRBV7-9,CASSFRGAGPRNEKLFF,TGTGCCAGCAGCTTTCGCGGTGCGGGACCGAGAAATGAAAAACTGTTTTTT
few,.,TRBJ1-2,TRBV7-9,CASSVRGLRGYTF,TGTGCCAGCAGCGTAAGAGGTTTGCGGGGCTACACCTTC
few,TRBD1,TRBJ1-1,TRBV9,CASSATEGLGQARCFF,TGTGCCAGCAGCGCCACCGAGGGATTAGGACAGGCAAGGTGTTTCTTT
few,TRBD1,TRBJ1-2,TRBV5-1,CASSGTGETRDGYTF,TGCGCCAGCAGCGGGACAGGGGAAACCCGGGATGGCTACACCTTC
many,TRBD2,TRBJ2-1,TRBV24-1,CATSDGGLAGVNNEQFF,TGTGCCACCAGTGATGGCGGACTAGCGGGGGTTAACAATGAGCAGTTCTTC
.,.,TRBJ2-3,TRBV11-3,CASSLEFGTLGDTQYF,TGTGCCAGCAGCTTAGAGTTCGGGACACTCGGAGATACGCAGTATTTT
.,.,TRBJ2-6,TRBV6-1,CASTVTDPGANVLTF,TGTGCCAGCACTGTGACAGACCCTGGGGCCAACGTCCTGACTTTC
.,.,TRBJ2-4,TRBV6-1,CASSGGRQTKNIQYF,TGTGCCAGCAGTGGGGGCCGACAGACGAAAAACATTCAGTACTTC